What follows are 21 T cell receptor beta chains derived from one specimen sequenced in a study of glioma-infiltrating T cells (dated by TCRdb to 2016 to 2017). The sequencer listed for this sample is Illumina MiSeq. The iRepertoire nested amplicon-rescue multiplex PCR (arm-PCR) platform was used to amplify TCR alpha and beta CDR3 regions from RNA. TCRdb itself trimmed the public reads at Q25 with fastp, ran MiXCR and retained productive beta chains. All rows with the same CDR3 protein become a single entry with the most common DNA and genes. The sample data list fewer than 250,000 distinct CDR3 sequences, and approximately 30% of these were observed just once. The ten most abundant clones make up just over 20% of the sample. The material sequenced was glioma tissue, nonneoplastic brain tissue, or PBMCs (not recorded which). The receptors originated from a human donor with low-grade glioma or glioblastoma, undergoing nonglioma brain surgery, or in good health (not recorded which).

This clonotype appeared many times. V and J are TRBV3-1 and TRBJ1-1, with D possibly being TRBD1 (5 bases). Trimming took 1 base from V and 0 from J, leaving 12 bases between them. The CDR3 extends over 16 amino acids. CDR1 and CDR2 from the germline V gene are LGHDT and YNNKEL (reference sequence). The CDR3 nucleotides read TGTGCCAGCAGCCAAGCTCGAGGGGTAATGAACACTGAAGCTTTCTTT. Translation gives CASSQARGVMNTEAFF. The variable domain in full, with the rest retrieved from reference TRBV3-1 and TRBJ1-1, is DTAVSQTPKYLVTQMGNDKSIKCEQNLGHDTMYWYKQDSKKFLKIMFSYNNKELIINETVPNRFSPKSPDKAHLNLHINSLELGDSAVYFCASSQARGVMNTEAFFGQGTRLTVV.

This clonotype turned up a few times. The chain couples TRBV19 to TRBJ2-3; tentative D call: TRBD2 (5 bases). The germline CDR1 and CDR2 sequences are LNHDA and SQIVND (reference sequence). Trimming pared 4 bases from V and 7 bases from J, leaving 15 bases between. The CDR3 runs 14 residues. CDR3: CASSTPGLFNTQYF. The CDR3 DNA sequence: TGTGCCAGTAGTACCCCGGGGTTGTTTAATACGCAGTATTTT.

This clonotype showed up many times. The chain links TRBV18 to TRBJ1-5; D is unclear. This CDR3 has 14 residues. Per the germline V gene, CDR1 is KGHSH and CDR2 is LQKENI. Deletions cut 6 bases from V and 1 base from J, with 10 bases between. This CDR3 is CASSPTDSNQPQHF. The CDR3 region has the DNA TGTGCCAGCTCGCCGACTGACAGCAATCAGCCCCAGCATTTT.

This clonotype was found many times. This chain links TRBV20-1 with TRBJ2-7, with a weak D call TRBD2 (6 bases). The CDR3 has 14 amino acids. Trimming left V 0 bases short and J 0 bases short, with 9 bases between. Per the germline V gene, CDR1 is DFQATT and CDR2 is SNEGSKA (reference sequence). The CDR3 DNA is TGCAGTGCTAGAGAAGCCGGGAGCTCCTACGAGCAGTACTTC. This codes for CSAREAGSSYEQYF.

The rearrangement uses TRBV18 and TRBJ2-7; D is uncertain. The CDR3 spans 13 residues. With 3 bases removed from V and 3 bases from J, the gap between germline ends came to 9 bases. The germline V gene has CDR1 KGHSH and CDR2 LQKENI. CDR3 loop: CASSPGRIYEQYF. As DNA, the CDR3 is TGTGCCAGCTCACCCGGACGGATCTACGAGCAGTACTTC.

About this clonotype itself: One base away lies a much larger clone, so this may be a sequencing read error. The V gene is TRBV9, the J gene TRBJ1-6; D remains ambiguous. CDR1 is SGDLS and CDR2 is YYNGEE in the germline V gene. This CDR3 spans 16 amino acids. CDR3 coding DNA: TGTGCCAGAAGCGTAGAGGTCTCTACAACTAATTCACCCCTCCACTTT. As protein: CARSVEVSTTNSPLHF. The whole variable domain, filled in from reference TRBV9 and TRBJ1-6, reads DSGVTQTPKHLITATGQRVTLRCSPRSGDLSVYWYQQSLDQGLQFLIQYYNGEERAKGNILERFSAQQFPDLHSELNLSSLELGDSALYFCARSVEVSTTNSPLHFGNGTRLTVT.

This clonotype was seen ten or more times. The rearrangement uses TRBV24-1 and TRBJ2-3; TRBD1 matches at 7 bases. Germline V CDR1 and CDR2: KGHDR, SFDVKD. The CDR3 runs 16 residues. The V and J ends lost 4 bases and 4 bases, in that order; junction bases with no gene match: 10. Here the CDR3 DNA reads TGTGCCACCAGTGACCTTCGGACAGGACAACCAGATACGCAGTATTTT. Translating it yields CATSDLRTGQPDTQYF.

This clonotype was seen only a few times. The chain joins TRBV12-3 or TRBV12-4 to TRBJ1-1; TRBD1 is a possible D gene (5 bases). V was trimmed by 6 bases and J by 13 bases, leaving 21 bases between them. CDR3 size: 13 residues. CDR3 nucleotide sequence: TGTGCCAGCAGCCAACCAGGGCCCCCTAGGCTTTTCTTT. It yields the protein CASSQPGPPRLFF.

The V and J genes are TRBV7-6 and TRBJ2-7, with D perhaps TRBD1 or TRBD2 (5 bases each). The CDR3 is made up of 17 amino acids. The V and J ends lost 5 bases and 0 bases respectively, with 20 bases between them. Germline V gene data show CDR1 as SGHVS and CDR2 as FNYEAQ. The CDR3 bases are TGTGCCAGCAGCATTAAGGGGCTTTCCACTAGCTCCTACGAGCAGTACTTC. Protein sequence: CASSIKGLSTSSYEQYF. The complete variable domain, with remaining parts taken from reference TRBV7-6 and TRBJ2-7, reads GAGVSQSPRYKVTKRGQDVALRCDPISGHVSLYWYRQALGQGPEFLTYFNYEAQQDKSGLPNDRFSAERPEGSISTLTIQRTEQRDSAMYRCASSIKGLSTSSYEQYFGPGTRLTVT.

Worth noting for this clonotype: A clone one base away is much larger, so this may be a read error. The CDR3 nucleotides are TGTGCCAGCAGCTCGACAGGGAATCGGAAGACTGAAGCTTTCTTT. It translates to CASSSTGNRKTEAFF. This chain joins TRBV5-4 and TRBJ1-1; 7 bases fit TRBD1. V gave up 3 bases and J gave up 5 bases; unmatched junction bases: 10. CDR3 size: 15 residues. CDR1 is SGHNT, CDR2 YYREEE, per germline (reference sequence).

The V and J genes are TRBV7-8 and TRBJ2-1; 8 bases align to TRBD2. CDR3 length equals 14 residues. The V gene end was trimmed by 3 bases and the J gene end by 9 bases; junction bases not matched to a gene: 7. CDR1 is SGHVS and CDR2 is FQNEAQ in the germline V gene. DNA of the CDR3: TGTGCCAGCAGCTTGGGGACTAGTGCGGGTGAGCAGTTCTTC. Residues: CASSLGTSAGEQFF.

This rearrangement joins TRBV5-8 to TRBJ1-2, with 8 bases lining up with TRBD1. This CDR3 region has 12 residues. After removal of 10 bases from V and 7 bases from J, the junction contained 9 bases not matched to a gene. The V gene's germline CDR1 is SGHTS and CDR2 YDEGEE. This CDR3 is CAVADRVVGYTF. CDR3 nucleotides: TGTGCCGTCGCGGACAGGGTTGTTGGCTACACCTTC.

This clonotype was recorded a few times. This sequence joins TRBV29-1 and TRBJ2-1; D unresolved. Trimming left V 4 bases short and J 5 bases short, with 12 bases between. The CDR3 extends over 13 amino acids. The germline gives CDR1 SQVTM, CDR2 ANQGSEA. Here the CDR3 DNA reads TGCAGCGTTGTTTTCCAGCGAGACAATGAGCAGTTCTTC. As protein: CSVVFQRDNEQFF.

The table lists this clonotype with many counts. V is TRBV6-2 or TRBV6-3 and J is TRBJ2-7; D is perhaps TRBD2 (6 bases). Germline V lookup: CDR1 MNHEY, CDR2 SVGEGT. V was cut by 6 bases and J by 6 bases, with 18 bases left in between. The CDR3 loop spans 14 amino acids. CDR3 nucleotide sequence: TGTGCCAGCAGAGCCGGGACTGATTTTACCGAGCAGTACTTC. Encoded protein: CASRAGTDFTEQYF.

Many counts were recorded for this clonotype. The chain carries TRBV6-1 and TRBJ1-5; D is possibly TRBD1 (5 bases). Deletions cut 6 bases from V and 3 bases from J, with 9 bases between. This CDR3 spans 13 amino acids. CDR1 is MNHNS, CDR2 SASEGT, per germline. The CDR3 is CASRTDFNQPQHF. The DNA of the CDR3 is TGTGCCAGCAGGACAGACTTCAATCAGCCCCAGCATTTT.

This rearrangement joins TRBV24-1 to TRBJ2-7; no clear D. This CDR3 region has 13 residues. The V and J ends lost 7 bases and 7 bases respectively, with 16 bases between them. The germline CDR1 and CDR2 sequences are KGHDR and SFDVKD. CDR3 nucleotide sequence: TGTGCCACCAGGGCCACGAGGTCGGAGGAGCAGTACTTC. It codes for CATRATRSEEQYF.

This clonotype was picked up many times. V usage is TRBV4-2 and J usage is TRBJ2-3; TRBD2 matches 9 bases. The V gene's germline CDR1 is LGHNA and CDR2 YNFKEQ. This CDR3 is 16 amino acids long. After removal of 0 bases from V and 4 bases from J, the junction contained 5 bases not matched to a gene. The CDR3 bases are TGTGCCAGCAGCCAAGATACTAGCGGGTTTCCAGATACGCAGTATTTT. Amino acid sequence: CASSQDTSGFPDTQYF.

This clonotype was counted ten times or more. The chain recombines TRBV27 with TRBJ1-1, with 8 bases fitting TRBD1. CDR3 length: 14 residues. With V trimmed by 5 bases and J by 5 bases, 7 bases remained unmatched. Germline V CDR1 and CDR2: MNHEY, SMNVEV (reference sequence). The CDR3 DNA reads as TGTGCCAGCAGTCCACAGGGGGGTCGGACTGAAGCTTTCTTT. It is translated as CASSPQGGRTEAFF.

CDR3 loop: CASSPYPYEQYF. CDR3 DNA sequence: TGTGCCAGCAGCCCCTATCCCTACGAGCAGTACTTC. The chain links TRBV12-3 or TRBV12-4 to TRBJ2-7; no firm D call. This CDR3 region has 12 residues. Trimming took off 6 bases at V and 2 bases at J, with 8 bases between the two ends.

Turning to this clonotype: Possible read error: a much larger clone is one base away. The V gene is TRBV7-2, the J gene TRBJ2-7, with 7 bases matching TRBD2. J gave up 3 bases and V 4 bases, and 6 bases lay outside the gene matches. Germline values: CDR1 SGHTA, CDR2 FQGNSA. This CDR3 spans 14 amino acids. The chain's CDR3 is CASSSWTRHYEQYF. The CDR3 DNA reads as TGTGCCAGCAGCTCTTGGACTAGACACTACGAGCAGTACTTC.

This clonotype was recorded many times. This chain connects TRBV27 to TRBJ2-6, with TRBD1 identical over 8 bases. The junction had 16 bases not matched to a gene; V was cut back by 5 bases and J by 1 base. Germline CDR1 MNHEY, CDR2 SMNVEV (reference sequence). The CDR3 is 20 residues long. The CDR3: CASSPRTGSESGSGANVLTF. DNA for the CDR3: TGTGCCAGCAGTCCAAGGACAGGGTCGGAAAGTGGGTCTGGGGCCAACGTCCTGACTTTC.